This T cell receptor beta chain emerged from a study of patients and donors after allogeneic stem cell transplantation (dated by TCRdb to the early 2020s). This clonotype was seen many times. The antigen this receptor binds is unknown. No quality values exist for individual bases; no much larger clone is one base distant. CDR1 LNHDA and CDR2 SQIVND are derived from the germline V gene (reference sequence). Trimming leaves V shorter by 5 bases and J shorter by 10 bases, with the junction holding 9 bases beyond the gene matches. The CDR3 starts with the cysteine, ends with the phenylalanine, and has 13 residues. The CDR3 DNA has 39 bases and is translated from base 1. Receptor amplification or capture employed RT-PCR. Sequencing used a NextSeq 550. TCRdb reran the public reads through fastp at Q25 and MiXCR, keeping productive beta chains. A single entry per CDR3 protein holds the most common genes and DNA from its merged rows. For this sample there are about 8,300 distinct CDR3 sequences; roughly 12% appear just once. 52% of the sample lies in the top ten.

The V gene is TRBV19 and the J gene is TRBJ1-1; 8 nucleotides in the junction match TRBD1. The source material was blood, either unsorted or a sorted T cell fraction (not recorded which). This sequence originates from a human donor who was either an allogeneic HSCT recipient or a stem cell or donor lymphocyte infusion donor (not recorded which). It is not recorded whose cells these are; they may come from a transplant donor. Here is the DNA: TGTGCCAGTAGTGACTCGGGACAGGCCGTAGCTTTCTTT. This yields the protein CASSDSGQAVAFF.